This is a list of T cell receptor beta chains from one sample in a study of cytomegalovirus exposure and HLA in healthy donors. Repertoires were generated with immunoSEQ multiplex PCR, while TCRdb's copy carries only in-frame clones and drops some. The sample has about 140,000 clones; 79% are singletons. The sequenced material came from PBMCs. These receptors all come from a man aged 40-55 years in good health and CMV-seropositive. Each CDR3 is given with its conserved first and last residue. D genes are given only for firm matches. Clone size is stated in some rows and not others, as once, few, many or a class when expanded.

J,length,D,V,size,DNA,CDR3
TRBJ2-5,16,TRBD2,TRBV19,-,TGTGCCAGTAGTAATCGTGGGGCTAGCGGGAGGGAGACCCAGTACTTC,CASSNRGASGRETQYF
TRBJ1-1,13,-,TRBV5-1,-,TGCGCCAGCAGAGACGGAGTGAACACTGAAGCTTTCTTT,CASRDGVNTEAFF
TRBJ2-7,14,-,TRBV5-6,-,TGTGCCAGCAGCTTGGGGGGACATACCTACGAGCAGTACTTC,CASSLGGHTYEQYF
TRBJ2-5,15,-,TRBV18,-,TGTGCCAGCTCACCTACTATCCAGTACCAAGAGACCCAGTACTTC,CASSPTIQYQETQYF
TRBJ1-5,13,TRBD1,TRBV30,-,TGTGCCTGGCAGACAGGGGGGGAACAGCCCCAGCATTTT,CAWQTGGEQPQHF
TRBJ1-6,12,-,TRBV30,-,TGTGCCCAACAGGGATCCAATTCACCCCTCCACTTT,CAQQGSNSPLHF
TRBJ2-3,13,TRBD2,TRBV29-1,-,TGCGCGGAGCGGGAGGGAGGCACAGATACGCAGTATTTT,CAEREGGTDTQYF
TRBJ2-1,15,TRBD2,TRBV5-1,-,TGCGCCAGCAGCTTGAAACTAGCGGGAAACAATGAGCAGTTCTTC,CASSLKLAGNNEQFF
TRBJ2-7,14,-,TRBV29-1,-,TGCAGCGGGTTACTAAACAGAGTCGGGGGCGAGCAGTACTTC,CSGLLNRVGGEQYF
TRBJ2-2,18,-,TRBV2,once,TGTGCCAGCAGTGTTCGAGGGTATAGGACTGTCAACACCGGGGAGCTGTTTTTT,CASSVRGYRTVNTGELFF
TRBJ2-1,17,TRBD2,TRBV5-1,-,TGCGCCAGCAGCTGGTCCGTAGCGGGAAGCTCCTACAATGAGCAGTTCTTC,CASSWSVAGSSYNEQFF
TRBJ2-7,16,-,TRBV19,-,TGTGCCAGTAGTATAAGGAAGGGAGAAGGGTCCTACGAGCAGTACTTC,CASSIRKGEGSYEQYF
TRBJ2-1,12,TRBD2,TRBV7-9,-,TGTTCCAGCAGCTCGACTAGCGGGGAGCAGTTCTTC,CSSSSTSGEQFF
TRBJ2-6,19,TRBD1,TRBV5-6,few,TGTGCCAGCAGCTCAGACCCCTATTCATACAGGGGCGAGGCCAACGTCCTGACTTTC,CASSSDPYSYRGEANVLTF
TRBJ2-2,15,TRBD2,TRBV19,-,TGTGCCAGTAGTCATAGCGGGAGTGGCACCGGGGAGCTGTTTTTT,CASSHSGSGTGELFF
TRBJ2-7,14,-,TRBV10-1,-,TGCGCCAGCAGTGAGTCGTTGGAGTCCTACGAGCAGTACTTC,CASSESLESYEQYF
TRBJ2-1,15,TRBD2,TRBV6-6,-,TGTGCCAGCATACGTTCGACTAGCACAGTCGATGAGCAGTTCTTC,CASIRSTSTVDEQFF
TRBJ2-5,14,TRBD2,TRBV7-6,-,TGTGCCAGCAGCCCCCGGACTAGCAAAGAGACCCAGTACTTC,CASSPRTSKETQYF
TRBJ2-7,12,-,TRBV6-6,-,TGTGCCAGCACTGTCCTCGGGTTCCAACTCTACTTC,CASTVLGFQLYF